The sequence of this T cell receptor (beta chain) was determined in a study of response to subunit inactivated influenza vaccine. Findings of the study overall: That few new T cells are recruited by each seasonal influenza vaccination was the authors' suggestion.

In the case of this clonotype: Its antigen is still unknown.

From the RT-PCR reads, TCRdb called clonotypes with MiXCR, one entry per CDR3 protein. There are roughly 190,000 distinct CDR3 sequences in the sample; 14% occur only once, and about 28% lies in the top ten. The specimen comprised CD8+ T cells sorted from PBMCs, sampled 4 to 6 days after vaccination. The TCR sequence derives from a man aged 45 to 65 who received an inactivated influenza vaccine.

CDR3 sequence: CASSYSSHKETQYF. The CDR3 bases are TGTGCCAGCAGTTACTCGTCACACAAAGAGACCCAGTACTTC. V is TRBV6-5 and J is TRBJ2-5; D is unclear. This CDR3 comprises 14 residues. V dropped 0 bases and J dropped 3 bases, with 8 bases sitting between them. Germline CDR1 reads MNHEY; CDR2 reads SVGAGI.